This T cell receptor (beta chain) was obtained from a study of T cells in Graves' hyperthyroidism and ophthalmopathy. Study-wide background: Peripheral blood was drawn at first diagnosis, prior to all treatment.

TCR beta CDR3 regions were amplified from RNA. HTBI primers were used for first-round RT-PCR of the TCR CDR3. In TCRdb, the multiplex PCR reads were re-called with MiXCR into one record per CDR3 protein. The data show about 680,000 distinct CDR3 sequences, about a third seen once. Among the patients, aged 18 to 65, hyperthyroidism was newly diagnosed and had lasted under 2 months. Exclusion of patients followed from uncontrolled infection, other autoimmune disease, pregnancy or lactation. A few counts support this clonotype. Its antigen is undetermined. Study-wide results and limits: For ophthalmopathy, model prediction preceded onset by a median approximately 6 months.

After removal of 3 bases from V and 4 bases from J, the junction contained 7 bases not matched to a gene. CDR1 and CDR2 (germline): SGHRS, YFSETQ. There are 15 residues in the CDR3. This chain connects TRBV5-1 to TRBJ1-2, with 9 positions matching TRBD1. Material: blood. The TCR was taken from a woman in her forties with Graves' hyperthyroidism. CDR3 sequence (DNA): TGCGCCAGCAGCTCGACAGGGGGGGCTAGCTATGGCTACACCTTC. It encodes CASSSTGGASYGYTF.